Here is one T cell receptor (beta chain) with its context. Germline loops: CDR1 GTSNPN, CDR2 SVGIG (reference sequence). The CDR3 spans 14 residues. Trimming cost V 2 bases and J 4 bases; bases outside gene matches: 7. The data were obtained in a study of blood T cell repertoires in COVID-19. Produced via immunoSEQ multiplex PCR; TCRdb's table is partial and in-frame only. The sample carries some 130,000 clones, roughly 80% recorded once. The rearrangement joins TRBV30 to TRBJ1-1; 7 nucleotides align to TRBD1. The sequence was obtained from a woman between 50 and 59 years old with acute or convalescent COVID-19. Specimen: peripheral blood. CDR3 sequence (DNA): TGTGCCTGGAGTAAACAGGCAGGGGGCACTGAAGCTTTCTTT. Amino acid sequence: CAWSKQAGGTEAFF. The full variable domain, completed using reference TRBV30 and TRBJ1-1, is SQTIHQWPATLVQPVGSPLSLECTVEGTSNPNLYWYRQAAGRGLQLLFYSVGIGQISSEVPQNLSASRPQDRQFILSSKKLLLSDSGFYLCAWSKQAGGTEAFFGQGTRLTVV.